The clone carrying this T cell receptor beta chain was detected many times. The same CDR3 arises from other DNA sequences in this sample as well. Of the isolated RNA, all was reverse transcribed, and so the sequenced material was expressed TCRB transcripts. Clones were read by immunoSEQ multiplex PCR, and TCRdb kept only the in-frame ones, dropping some. Of 300,000 to 350,000 clones listed, around 7.6% are singletons. The sample belongs to a study of beta chain features in type 1 diabetes. This CDR3 comprises 14 residues. Trimming stripped 6 bases from V and 0 bases from J, with 12 bases between. The germline V gene has CDR1 KGHSH and CDR2 LQKENI.

Source material: central memory CD4+ T cells from blood. The receptor was derived from a woman under 30 in good health. V gene TRBV18 combines with J gene TRBJ2-7, with D possibly matching TRBD2 (6 bases). This CDR3 is CASSTGGSSYEQYF. In DNA, the CDR3 is TGTGCCAGCTCCACTGGAGGGAGCTCCTACGAGCAGTACTTC.